This T cell receptor (beta chain) was identified in a study of cytomegalovirus exposure and HLA in healthy donors. Study findings and constraints: The presence/absence work took it that sequencing depth was about the same across donors.

PCR used 60 Vbeta primers and 13 Jbeta primers. Some clones are missing from TCRdb's copy, which holds only in-frame ones; the method was immunoSEQ multiplex PCR. Of 60,000 or so clones listed, 77% are singletons. In regard to this clone: Its antigen is not known.

Deletions cut 5 bases from V and 2 bases from J, with 16 bases between. This CDR3 is built from 15 residues. Germline loops: CDR1 SEHNR, CDR2 FQNEAQ (reference sequence). The sample comprised PBMCs. The V and J genes are TRBV7-9 and TRBJ2-7, with D maybe TRBD1 (5 bases). This TCR was sampled from a female donor in good health and CMV-seronegative. CDR3: CASSRRETGTYEQYF. CDR3 coding DNA: TGTGCCAGCAGCCGCAGGGAAACGGGTACCTACGAGCAGTACTTC.